The sequence of this T cell receptor beta chain was determined in a study of shared clonotypes between healthy human individuals. For the study at large: In total, the donors were two women and a few men aged 18 to 49. Study conclusions and caveats: It was only blood that was sampled, and tissue repertoires likely differ. Generally, estimated richness proved larger in naive subsets than it did in memory subsets. Naive CD4 clonotypes overlapped across a handful of donors at approximately 5%.

Germline assignment: CDR1 GTSNPN and CDR2 SVGIG (reference sequence). This CDR3 has 12 amino acids. Trimming removed 3 bases at V and 2 bases at J, with 6 bases between. A word on this clone: Its antigen is currently unknown.

The method was immunoSEQ multiplex PCR; TCRdb's version includes in-frame clones alone and lacks a portion of them. Of more than 1.2 million clones in the sample, just under 99% were seen once. This sequence was found in a man aged 25 to 40 in good health. The sample taken for sequencing was naive CD4+ T cells sorted from blood. The subset here: CD45RA+ positively selected. This chain connects TRBV30 to TRBJ2-3; D not resolved. CDR3 amino acids: CAWRPYTDTQYF. CDR3 nucleotide sequence: TGTGCCTGGAGACCTTACACAGATACGCAGTATTTT.